The rows below give T cell receptor beta chains drawn from one sample of a study of cytomegalovirus exposure and HLA in healthy donors. Sequencing was performed with immunoSEQ multiplex PCR; in TCRdb, only in-frame clones are kept and a portion is missing. In the table there are roughly 71,000 clones, about 72% of which are singletons. Sequencing was performed on PBMCs. Every receptor here comes from a man aged 40-55 years in good health and CMV-seropositive. Each CDR3 is given with its conserved first and last residue. The D gene is left open where the match is weak. The size of a clone is reported for some rows only, either as once, few or many, or as a class for expanded clones.

TRBV7-2,.,TRBJ2-2,TRBD1,TGTGCCAGCAGCCTGACAGGGGCGCGAACCGGGGAGCTGTTTTTT,CASSLTGARTGELFF
TRBV6-5,few,TRBJ1-2,.,TGTGCCAGCAGTTACTCGAAGGCAGGGCACTATGGCTACACCTTC,CASSYSKAGHYGYTF
TRBV29-1,.,TRBJ1-2,TRBD1,TGCAGCGTCCCCCGATTCGGGACAGGGAGGGTCGATGGCTACACCTTC,CSVPRFGTGRVDGYTF
TRBV29-1,few,TRBJ2-1,.,TGCAGCGACACCGGGACGGGGGACTCCTACAATGAGCAGTTCTTC,CSDTGTGDSYNEQFF
TRBV6-6,few,TRBJ1-5,.,TGTGCCAGCAGTTACACCGGGGGAGGGTGGCATCAGCCCCAGCATTTT,CASSYTGGGWHQPQHF
TRBV9,.,TRBJ2-1,TRBD1,TGTGCCAGCAGCGCCCGACAGGGCTCCTACAATGAGCAGTTCTTC,CASSARQGSYNEQFF
TRBV10-3,few,TRBJ2-7,.,TGTGCCATCAGTGAGACAGTTTCCTACGAGCAGTACTTC,CAISETVSYEQYF
TRBV2,many,TRBJ2-1,.,TGTGCCAGCAGGCCTTTAGCCTCAGATAGGTTCTTC,CASRPLASDRFF
TRBV4-3,.,TRBJ1-3,.,TGCGCCAGCAGCCTCCAGGAGGGGGGGGGAAACACCATATATTTT,CASSLQEGGGNTIYF
TRBV7-3,few,TRBJ1-1,.,TGTGCCAGCAGCTTTCGGGGGAACACTGAAGCTTTCTTT,CASSFRGNTEAFF
TRBV2,.,TRBJ1-5,TRBD1,TGTGCCAGCAGACAGGGGGAGGGCAATCAGCCCCAGCATTTT,CASRQGEGNQPQHF
TRBV4-1,.,TRBJ2-7,.,TGCGCCAGCAGCCAAGGGCTAGCCTCCTACGAGCAGTACTTC,CASSQGLASYEQYF
TRBV9,few,TRBJ2-5,TRBD1,TGTGCCAGCAGCGTAACACCCGGACAGGGGGACTCCGGGACCCAGTACTTC,CASSVTPGQGDSGTQYF
TRBV28,.,TRBJ2-5,TRBD1,TGTGCCAGCAGTCCCTACGGACAGGGGAAGGTACAAGAGACCCAGTACTTC,CASSPYGQGKVQETQYF
TRBV27,.,TRBJ2-7,TRBD2,TGTGCCAGCAGCCGGTGGGCCACACTAGCGGGGGCATACGAGCAGTACTTC,CASSRWATLAGAYEQYF
TRBV7-8,.,TRBJ2-1,TRBD2,TGTGCCACCGGCACAGCGGGGGGCAATGAGCAGTTCTTC,CATGTAGGNEQFF
TRBV5-4,.,TRBJ2-1,.,TGTGCCAGCAGCTACGACACAAGCTCCTACAATGAGCAGTTCTTC,CASSYDTSSYNEQFF
TRBV5-6,.,TRBJ2-7,TRBD1,TGTGCCAGCAGCCTCGCTTGGAGGGACAGGGAAACCTACGAGCAGTACTTC,CASSLAWRDRETYEQYF
TRBV7-2,.,TRBJ2-3,.,TGTGCCAGCAGCCCGGAGGGGGCCCCGACAGATACGCAGTATTTT,CASSPEGAPTDTQYF
TRBV20-1,.,TRBJ2-3,.,TGCAGTGCTCCTACCACAGATACGCAGTATTTT,CSAPTTDTQYF
TRBV5-4,.,TRBJ2-3,TRBD1,TGTGCCAGCAGCCTCGACAGGGGGCGGGTCACAGATACGCAGTATTTT,CASSLDRGRVTDTQYF
TRBV6-5,.,TRBJ1-4,TRBD1,TGTGCCAGCAGTTACTCCCAGGGGGGCGAAAAACTGTTTTTT,CASSYSQGGEKLFF
TRBV11-2,.,TRBJ1-2,.,TGTGCCAGCAGCTTAAGGTCAGGGAACTATGGCTACACCTTC,CASSLRSGNYGYTF
TRBV27,.,TRBJ1-1,.,TGTGCCAGCAGTTTAAACAGGGTGGCCACTGAAGCTTTCTTT,CASSLNRVATEAFF
TRBV7-8,.,TRBJ2-3,.,TGTGCCAGCAGCTTCGGGCTACAGGGTGGCACAGATACGCAGTATTTT,CASSFGLQGGTDTQYF
TRBV7-8,.,TRBJ1-1,TRBD1,TGTGCCAGCAGCTTAGTCAAACAGGGGAGCACTGAAGCTTTCTTT,CASSLVKQGSTEAFF
TRBV7-9,.,TRBJ2-7,TRBD1,TGTGCCAGCAGCCTTGGACAGGCTTCAGACGAGCAGTACTTC,CASSLGQASDEQYF
TRBV18,.,TRBJ1-1,.,TGTGCCAGCTCACCCCGGCCGGGCGGGGGCACTGAAGCTTTCTTT,CASSPRPGGGTEAFF
TRBV7-6,.,TRBJ2-1,.,TGTGCCAGCAGCTTAGTTCGTAGCTCCTACAATGAGCAGTTCTTC,CASSLVRSSYNEQFF
TRBV27,.,TRBJ2-1,TRBD2,TGTGCCAGCAGTTTCAGCAGCGGGGGGGCTGGCGAGCAGTTCTTC,CASSFSSGGAGEQFF
TRBV19,.,TRBJ1-1,.,TGTGCCAGTAGAGCTTCTCCCATGAACACTGAAGCTTTCTTT,CASRASPMNTEAFF
TRBV28,.,TRBJ1-6,.,TGTGCCAGCAGCCTTCGTCAGGTTAATTCACCCCTCCACTTT,CASSLRQVNSPLHF
TRBV5-1,few,TRBJ1-1,.,TGCGCCAGCAGTCCGACGGGGGACACTGAAGCTTTCTTT,CASSPTGDTEAFF
TRBV2,.,TRBJ1-5,.,TGTGCCAGCAGTGAGTGGGGGGGACTTGGCAATCAGCCCCAGCATTTT,CASSEWGGLGNQPQHF
TRBV2,few,TRBJ1-2,.,TGTGCCAGCAGTGAAGACCAGAATGGCTACACCTTC,CASSEDQNGYTF
TRBV6-5,.,TRBJ1-1,TRBD1,TGTGCCAGCAGTACAGGGGCGGTGAACACTGAAGCTTTCTTT,CASSTGAVNTEAFF
TRBV5-4,.,TRBJ1-4,TRBD1,TGTGCCAGCAGCCAGGGGGTAATTAATGAAAAACTGTTTTTT,CASSQGVINEKLFF
TRBV5-1,.,TRBJ2-1,.,TGCGCCAGCGTTCCAGGGGTCCTGTCATACAATGAGCAGTTCTTC,CASVPGVLSYNEQFF
TRBV30,few,TRBJ1-4,.,TGTGCCTGGAGCCAGGGACATGGTGAAAAACTGTTTTTT,CAWSQGHGEKLFF
TRBV5-1,.,TRBJ2-7,.,TGCGCCAGCAGCAACCCAACAGGGGAGCAGTACTTC,CASSNPTGEQYF
TRBV30,.,TRBJ1-1,.,TGTGCCTGGAAGGTCTCGGGAGTCAGTTTCACTGAAGCTTTCTTT,CAWKVSGVSFTEAFF
TRBV19,.,TRBJ2-3,TRBD2,TGTGCCAGTCGGGGGGGGTACCAAAACACAGATACGCAGTATTTT,CASRGGYQNTDTQYF
TRBV29-1,.,TRBJ2-3,.,TGCAGCGTTGGGGCTGCCTCCGATACGCAGTATTTT,CSVGAASDTQYF
TRBV5-1,.,TRBJ2-2,.,TGCGCCAGCAGCCTGGGAGGCAGATCGAACACCGGGGAGCTGTTTTTT,CASSLGGRSNTGELFF
TRBV14,.,TRBJ2-5,TRBD2,TGTGCCAGCAGCCCACCGGGACTAGTCGGCCCCCAGCACTTC,CASSPPGLVGPQHF
TRBV6-4,.,TRBJ1-1,TRBD1,TGTGCCAGCAGTGACTCTGGCAGGGGGCCTACTGAAGCTTTCTTT,CASSDSGRGPTEAFF
TRBV5-6,.,TRBJ1-1,.,TGTGCCAGCAGCTTGCAGGGAACTGAAGCTTTCTTT,CASSLQGTEAFF
TRBV9,once,TRBJ1-4,.,TGTGCCAGCAGCTCTACAGGGTCCTTCGGAGAAAAACTGTTTTTT,CASSSTGSFGEKLFF
TRBV30,.,TRBJ2-7,.,TGTGCCTGGATTACTATACCTTGGGAGCAGTACTTC,CAWITIPWEQYF